This T cell receptor beta chain comes out of a study of T-cell reconstitution after alpha-beta-depleted transplantation in children. Study conclusions and caveats: Several hundred rapidly expanded clones from non-depleted graft cells reportedly supplied alpha-beta T cells about two months post-transplant. Counts and diversity of T cells one year after transplant came mostly from newly produced T cells.

For TCRbeta, the library was prepared with unique molecular identifiers. From the PCR reads, TCRdb called clonotypes with MiXCR, one entry per CDR3 protein. The sample includes about 110,000 distinct CDR3 sequences, 9% to 12% of them seen just once. A note on this clonotype: Its antigen is undetermined.

The sequence was obtained from a boy younger than 10 with acute lymphoblastic leukemia, due to receive a stem cell transplant. This specimen was PBMCs, taken before TCRalphabeta/CD19-depleted stem cell transplant.

The CDR3 reads CARKTSQGTGELFF. CDR3 coding DNA: TGTGCCAGAAAGACTAGTCAAGGCACCGGGGAGCTGTTTTTT. This chain connects TRBV2 to TRBJ2-2; weak D call: TRBD2 (6 bases). CDR1 SNHLY and CDR2 FYNNEI come from the germline V gene. V dropped 9 bases and J dropped 4 bases, with 15 bases sitting between them. The CDR3 covers 14 residues.